One and the same sample provided the 30 T cell receptor beta chains below, sequenced in a study of cytomegalovirus exposure and HLA in healthy donors. The study ran its PCR with 60 Vbeta and 13 Jbeta primers. Generated by immunoSEQ multiplex PCR, the TCRdb table keeps only in-frame clones and is missing some. This table has 150,000 to 200,000 clones, about four fifths appearing once. The sequencing sample was made of PBMCs. These receptors all come from a man younger than 35 in good health and CMV-seronegative.

The rearrangement joins TRBV5-6 to TRBJ1-1; the match to TRBD1 covers 8 bases. Germline trimming cut 3 bases from V and 2 bases from J; bases unmatched to any gene: 3. CDR1 and CDR2 (germline): SGHDT, YYEEEE. The CDR3 extends over 14 amino acids. DNA for the CDR3: TGTGCCAGCAGCTGGGGACAGGATAACACTGAAGCTTTCTTT. As protein: CASSWGQDNTEAFF.

This sequence joins TRBV5-8 and TRBJ2-1; D uncertain. The CDR3 has 18 residues. Germline V gene lookup returns CDR1 SGHTS and CDR2 YDEGEE. Trimming took 0 bases from V and 6 from J, leaving 22 bases between them. This CDR3 reads CASSLGLWSRPFFNEQFF. CDR3 coding DNA: TGTGCCAGCAGCTTGGGGCTGTGGAGTAGGCCGTTTTTCAATGAGCAGTTCTTC.

This chain uses TRBV15 with TRBJ2-5; D might be TRBD2 (5 bases). This CDR3 comprises 15 residues. Germline V CDR1 and CDR2: LNHNV, YYDKDF (reference sequence). Deletions cut 0 bases from V and 2 bases from J, with 10 bases between. The CDR3 DNA follows: TGTGCCACCAGCAGAGATTCTAGCCTTCAAGAGACCCAGTACTTC. Translating it yields CATSRDSSLQETQYF.

The CDR3 sequence is CASSRTTRTGVIETQYF. CDR3 nucleotide sequence: TGTGCCAGCAGCCGCACCACCCGGACAGGCGTCATAGAGACCCAGTACTTC. The rearrangement joins TRBV5-6 to TRBJ2-5, with 7 bases lining up with TRBD1. Germline loops: CDR1 SGHDT, CDR2 YYEEEE. J gave up 4 bases and V 4 bases, and 16 bases lay outside the gene matches. The CDR3 spans 17 residues.

This clone was counted a single time. The chain links TRBV5-8 to TRBJ2-7; possible D gene TRBD1, 5 bases. CDR3 length: 14 residues. The germline gives CDR1 SGHTS, CDR2 YDEGEE. V was clipped by 0 bases and J by 3 bases, with 10 bases between them. CDR3 sequence reads: CASSLVPTGYEQYF. The CDR3 nucleotides are TGTGCCAGCAGCTTGGTCCCAACAGGCTACGAGCAGTACTTC.

The genes are TRBV11-3 and TRBJ2-7; the D gene is possibly TRBD2 (5 bases). CDR1 and CDR2 (germline): SGHNT, YENEEA. V lost 0 bases to trimming and J lost 7 bases, with 13 bases between them. The CDR3 is 14 residues long. CDR3 DNA: TGTGCCAGCAGCTTAGATGGAGGACCTAGGGAGCAGTACTTC. Its translation is CASSLDGGPREQYF.

The chain is built from TRBV6-6 and TRBJ1-6; 7 bases map to TRBD1. The germline CDR1 and CDR2 sequences are MNHNY and SVGAGI (reference sequence). Unmatched junction bases numbered 8, after V lost 6 bases and J lost 3 bases. The CDR3 spans 16 residues. The CDR3 DNA is TGTGCCAGCAGAGATGCCGGGACAGACTATAATTCACCCCTCCACTTT. Translating it yields CASRDAGTDYNSPLHF.

The count of this clone is one. This sequence joins TRBV5-1 and TRBJ2-2; 7 nucleotides align to TRBD1. The length of the CDR3 is 16 residues. Trimming took 6 bases from V and 3 from J; bases not matched to a gene: 11. CDR1 and CDR2 from the germline V gene are SGHRS and YFSETQ. CDR3 sequence (DNA): TGCGCCAGCAACCCGGGACAGACAGTGGACACCGGGGAGCTGTTTTTT. Its translation: CASNPGQTVDTGELFF.

The V and J genes are TRBV6-4 and TRBJ2-5; 7 bases are a match to TRBD2. This CDR3 contains 17 residues. Germline lookup yields CDR1 MRHNA and CDR2 SNTAGT. Trimming took 4 bases from V and 4 from J; bases not matched to a gene: 15. The CDR3 DNA reads TGTGCCAGCAGTGGTGGACTAGGGCCCCGTCATCCAGAGACCCAGTACTTC. Protein sequence: CASSGGLGPRHPETQYF.

The rearrangement uses TRBV7-9 and TRBJ1-1; D uncertain. Germline values: CDR1 SEHNR, CDR2 FQNEAQ (reference sequence). The CDR3 runs to 14 residues. The germline V and J ends were trimmed by 2 bases and 6 bases, with 13 bases remaining between them. The CDR3 nucleotides are TGTGCCAGCAGCTTATCCCTCGGGTCGTCTGAAGCTTTCTTT. This encodes CASSLSLGSSEAFF.

The chain links TRBV4-3 to TRBJ1-3; the D is unclear. V dropped 4 bases and J dropped 0 bases, with 4 bases sitting between them. The CDR3 has 13 amino acids. Per the germline V gene, CDR1 is LGHNA and CDR2 is YSLEER. The CDR3 DNA reads TGCGCCAGCAGCCGGGCCTCTGGAAACACCATATATTTT. Translating gives CASSRASGNTIYF.

A remark on this clone: The same CDR3 also results from other DNA sequences found in this sample. The gene calls are TRBV4-3 and TRBJ2-7, with unresolved D. Looked up from germline, CDR1 is LGHNA and CDR2 is YSLEER. This CDR3 is built from 13 residues. Trimming took 0 bases from V and 0 from J, leaving 3 bases between them. The CDR3 reads CASSQDYSYEQYF. The CDR3 DNA reads as TGCGCCAGCAGCCAAGACTACTCCTACGAGCAGTACTTC.

The chain joins TRBV27 to TRBJ2-6, with unresolved D. V was shortened by 6 bases and J by 2 bases, with 5 bases between the two germline ends. This CDR3 comprises 13 residues. The germline V gene has CDR1 MNHEY and CDR2 SMNVEV (reference sequence). The CDR3 nucleotides read TGTGCCAGCAGGCAGACTGGGGCCAACGTCCTGACTTTC. Protein: CASRQTGANVLTF.

J is TRBJ2-5 and V is TRBV2, with D possibly being TRBD2 (6 bases). The DNA end is more similar to TRBJ2-7, so the J call may be wrong. Germline lookup yields CDR1 SNHLY and CDR2 FYNNEI. This CDR3 comprises 20 residues. CDR3 bases: TGTGCCAGCACGCTGCCCCTCATCCGGGACTCCGCAAATCTCTCCTACGAGCAGTACTTC. Translated: CASTLPLIRDSANLSYEQYF.

This sequence joins TRBV6-6 and TRBJ2-1; 9 bases are a match to TRBD2. V lost 8 bases to trimming and J lost 0 bases; unmatched junction nucleotides: 5. This CDR3 region has 15 residues. Germline CDR1 and CDR2: MNHNY and SVGAGI (reference sequence). CDR3 amino acids: CASSTSGYSYNEQFF. CDR3 nucleotide sequence: TGTGCCAGCTCGACTAGCGGATACTCCTACAATGAGCAGTTCTTC.

The V call is TRBV10-1, the J call TRBJ2-5; 9 nucleotides match TRBD1. The DNA end is a closer match to TRBJ2-7, so the J assignment may be wrong. This CDR3 has 18 residues. In germline, CDR1 is WNHNN, CDR2 SYGVQD (reference sequence). The CDR3 DNA is TGCGCCAGCAGTGAGCGCCCTCCAACCGGGACAGGGAAGGACGAGCAGTACTTC. Encoded protein: CASSERPPTGTGKDEQYF.

The genes are TRBV7-2 and TRBJ2-1; maybe TRBD1 (5 bases). Germline V gene data show CDR1 as SGHTA and CDR2 as FQGNSA. The CDR3 is 14 residues long. The V and J ends lost 3 bases and 3 bases respectively, with 9 bases between them. The CDR3 loop is CASSFQGNYNEQFF. Here the CDR3 DNA reads TGTGCCAGCAGCTTCCAGGGAAACTACAATGAGCAGTTCTTC.

V is TRBV6-5 and J is TRBJ2-1; 7 nucleotides align to TRBD1. This CDR3 contains 15 residues. V trimming: 2 bases; J trimming: 3 bases; junction bases outside the gene matches: 4. Germline CDR1 is MNHEY and CDR2 is SVGAGI. The DNA for the CDR3 is TGTGCCAGCAGTTACAGCCGGGACAGCTACAATGAGCAGTTCTTC. It is translated as CASSYSRDSYNEQFF.

The chain employs TRBV27 and TRBJ2-1; possible D gene TRBD1, 6 bases. Trimming removed 3 bases at V and 1 base at J, with 16 bases between. The CDR3 contains 17 residues. The V gene's germline CDR1 is MNHEY and CDR2 SMNVEV (reference sequence). The CDR3 sequence is CASSFHPTGKSYNEQFF. CDR3 DNA sequence: TGTGCCAGCAGTTTTCACCCAACAGGGAAATCCTACAATGAGCAGTTCTTC.

The CDR3 nucleotides read TGTGCCAGCACCCAGGGGGCGGGTGACTATGGCTACACCTTC. The encoded protein is CASTQGAGDYGYTF. The chain employs TRBV9 and TRBJ1-2; 8 nucleotides agree with TRBD1. Germline V gives CDR1 SGDLS, CDR2 YYNGEE. V lost 6 bases and J lost 3; bases outside the gene matches: 7. This CDR3 spans 14 amino acids.

The chain is built from TRBV2 and TRBJ2-1; 8 bases map to TRBD2. The V and J ends lost 9 bases and 0 bases, in that order; junction bases with no gene match: 7. CDR1 and CDR2 from the germline V gene are SNHLY and FYNNEI. The CDR3 sequence is 15 residues long. CDR3 region: CASSRGGLSYNEQFF. The CDR3 DNA reads TGTGCCAGTTCACGGGGGGGCCTCTCCTACAATGAGCAGTTCTTC.

This chain links TRBV28 with TRBJ2-5, with 7 positions matching TRBD1. Germline trimming cut 6 bases from V and 9 bases from J; bases unmatched to any gene: 13. Germline CDR1 is MDHEN and CDR2 is SYDVKM. This CDR3 spans 14 amino acids. The CDR3 region has the DNA TGTGCCAGCAGCACCGGGACAGCTAATGGGGCCCAGTACTTC. Translated: CASSTGTANGAQYF.

This rearrangement joins TRBV10-2 to TRBJ1-1; TRBD1 matches at 8 bases. The V segment lost 4 bases and the J segment 0 bases; nucleotides outside the gene matches: 7. The CDR3 extends over 16 amino acids. Germline-derived CDR1 and CDR2 are WSHSY and SAAADI. In nucleotides, the CDR3 is TGCGCCAGCAGTGTCACAGGGGGGCCACTGAACACTGAAGCTTTCTTT. This gives the protein CASSVTGGPLNTEAFF.

The chain couples TRBV19 to TRBJ1-4, with D possibly TRBD1 on 6 matching bases. Germline values: CDR1 LNHDA, CDR2 SQIVND (reference sequence). There are 16 residues in the CDR3. Deletions cut 6 bases from V and 0 bases from J, with 14 bases between. This chain's CDR3 is CASSDRQESTNEKLFF. The DNA for the CDR3 is TGTGCCAGTAGCGACCGACAGGAATCAACTAATGAAAAACTGTTTTTT.

The rearrangement links TRBV7-2 to TRBJ1-2; the D is unclear. CDR1 and CDR2 from the germline V gene are SGHTA and FQGNSA. V was shortened by 1 base and J by 3 bases, with 6 bases between the two germline ends. The CDR3 length is 13 residues. The chain's CDR3 is CASSLDTHYGYTF. CDR3 DNA: TGTGCCAGCAGCTTAGACACCCACTATGGCTACACCTTC.

This chain links TRBV10-2 with TRBJ2-7, with 13 bases lining up with TRBD2. Germline CDR1 reads WSHSY; CDR2 reads SAAADI. This CDR3 comprises 17 residues. V gave up 4 bases and J gave up 2 bases; unmatched junction bases: 8. CDR3: CASSVGLAGDRPYEQYF. CDR3 DNA: TGCGCCAGCAGTGTAGGACTAGCGGGAGATAGACCCTACGAGCAGTACTTC.

This chain connects TRBV5-1 to TRBJ2-3; maybe TRBD1 (6 bases). Trimming left V 3 bases short and J 3 bases short, with 17 bases between. The CDR3 runs 16 residues. Germline V CDR1 and CDR2: SGHRS, YFSETQ. The CDR3 nucleotides read TGCGCCAGCAGCTCAGGGGCCTTTCAGAATACAGATACGCAGTATTTT. Translated, it gives CASSSGAFQNTDTQYF.

V gene TRBV4-3 combines with J gene TRBJ2-1; 15 bases fit TRBD2. The germline CDR1 and CDR2 sequences are LGHNA and YSLEER. Trimming took 3 bases from V and 1 from J; bases not matched to a gene: 7. The CDR3 is 19 amino acids. The CDR3 DNA sequence: TGCGCCAGCAGCCAGGGACTAGCGGGAGGCTCAACATCCTACAATGAGCAGTTCTTC. This translates into CASSQGLAGGSTSYNEQFF.

V usage is TRBV6-1 and J usage is TRBJ2-1; 8 bases fit TRBD2. The CDR3 extends over 15 amino acids. The trim removed 0 bases at V and 2 bases at J, leaving 0 bases unmatched. Germline V CDR1 and CDR2: MNHNS, SASEGT. DNA for the CDR3: TGTGCCAGCAGTGAAGCGGGACTAGCCTACAATGAGCAGTTCTTC. Protein product: CASSEAGLAYNEQFF.

In this sample, this clone turned up once. The V call is TRBV4-3, the J call TRBJ2-5; 7 nucleotides match TRBD2. The CDR3 runs to 14 residues. V lost 4 bases, J lost 7 bases, and 9 bases stayed unmatched. Germline-derived CDR1 and CDR2 are LGHNA and YSLEER. As DNA, the CDR3 is TGCGCCAGCAGCCGAGAAGCGGGATCGGGGACCCAGTACTTC. Protein sequence: CASSREAGSGTQYF.